This T cell receptor beta chain derives from a study of cytomegalovirus exposure and HLA in healthy donors. Study overall: The approximately 600 first-cohort repertoires shared a platform with the 120 validation repertoires, as reported in a later analysis.

As concerns this clone: Its matching antigen is unknown.

Study observations and caveats: Reported performance of the classifier showed diagnosis of cytomegalovirus status with high specificity and sensitivity.

The data were produced by immunoSEQ multiplex PCR, yet TCRdb's version contains in-frame clones alone and is incomplete. Of 200,000 to 300,000 clones listed, roughly 86% were seen once; the top ten hold 0.95% to 1.5%. Trimming removed 3 bases at V and 4 bases at J, with 13 bases between. Germline V gene lookup returns CDR1 SQVTM and CDR2 ANQGSEA. The CDR3 is made up of 14 amino acids. This chain joins TRBV29-1 and TRBJ1-5, with D possibly being TRBD1 (5 bases). The source is a woman aged 25 to 45 in good health and CMV-seropositive. Specimen: PBMCs. CDR3 in DNA: TGCAGCGTTGACCTAGGAGGGGTTAATCAGCCCCAGCATTTT. Translated: CSVDLGGVNQPQHF.